This entry is about one T cell receptor beta chain. Antigen unknown. This CDR3 contains 18 residues. Trimming cost V 4 bases and J 0 bases, with 16 bases left between them. Germline V lookup: CDR1 MNHEY, CDR2 SMNVEV (reference sequence). The PCR had 60 Vbeta and 13 Jbeta primers. Repertoires were generated with immunoSEQ multiplex PCR, while TCRdb's copy carries only in-frame clones and drops some. Of around 100,000 clones in the sample, around three quarters were seen once. This specimen belongs to a study of cytomegalovirus exposure and HLA in healthy donors. Study context: Tens of millions of unique TCRs, all from HLA-typed donors, were included in an early release of the data.

Broader study findings: Earlier results showed most TCR beta V segments being productive about 87% or about 30% of the time. The authors excluded some V segments, including TRBV6-2 and TRBV6-3, as indistinguishable.

The sequencing input was PBMCs. This clonotype was obtained from a middle-aged man in good health and CMV-seronegative. This chain connects TRBV27 to TRBJ1-6; tentatively, D is TRBD1 (5 bases). In nucleotides, the CDR3 is TGTGCCAGCAGTTCCTTAACCGGGGGATTCTCCTATAATTCACCCCTCCACTTT. It is translated as CASSSLTGGFSYNSPLHF.